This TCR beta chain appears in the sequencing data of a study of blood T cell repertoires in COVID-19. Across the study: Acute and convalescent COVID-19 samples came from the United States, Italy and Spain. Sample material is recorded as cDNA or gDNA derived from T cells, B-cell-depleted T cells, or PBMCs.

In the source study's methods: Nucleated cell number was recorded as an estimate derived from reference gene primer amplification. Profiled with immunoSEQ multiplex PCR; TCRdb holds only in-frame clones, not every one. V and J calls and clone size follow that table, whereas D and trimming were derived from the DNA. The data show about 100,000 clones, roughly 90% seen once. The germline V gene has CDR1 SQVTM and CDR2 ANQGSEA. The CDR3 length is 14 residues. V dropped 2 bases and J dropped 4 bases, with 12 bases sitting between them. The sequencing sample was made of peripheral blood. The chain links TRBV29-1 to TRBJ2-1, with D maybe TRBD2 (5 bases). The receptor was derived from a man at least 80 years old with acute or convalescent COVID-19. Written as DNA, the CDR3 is TGCAGCGTTGAATGGGAGTTCAGGTACAATGAGCAGTTCTTC. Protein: CSVEWEFRYNEQFF.